Listed below are T cell receptor beta chains from one sample, sequenced in a study of vaccination and CD4 T cells after COVID-19. No antigen has been assigned to these receptors. Each CDR3 protein is one row after TCRdb ran MiXCR on the PCR reads. The sample shows fewer than 8,500 distinct CDR3 sequences, about half of them seen only once. Sequencing was done on a sample of CD4+ T cells from blood, cultured in vitro. The source is a human donor in good health. The CDR3 runs from the conserved cysteine through the conserved F or W. The D gene is left open where the match is weak. A clone size is listed for some rows: how often the clone was seen (once, few, many), or a class if it is expanded.

clone_size	d_call	j_call	v_call	cdr3_aa	cdr3_nt
.	.	TRBJ1-1	TRBV20-1	CSARAAGSYEAFF	TGCAGTGCTAGAGCGGCAGGGTCATATGAAGCTTTCTTT
.	.	TRBJ2-3	TRBV29-1	CSVLVAGTDTQYF	TGCAGCGTTCTTGTTGCCGGCACAGATACGCAGTATTTT
few	.	TRBJ1-5	TRBV2	CASTRDAYQPQHF	TGTGCCAGCACGCGGGACGCTTATCAGCCCCAGCATTTT